This T cell receptor (beta chain) comes out of a study of blood T cell repertoires in COVID-19. At the level of the study: Sample material is recorded as cDNA or gDNA derived from T cells, B-cell-depleted T cells, or PBMCs.

The CDR3 consists of 14 residues. Per germline, CDR1 SGHVS and CDR2 FQNEAQ. Trimming shortened V by 0 bases and J by 1 base, and 7 bases separated the two germline ends. In the original workflow: Estimation of nucleated cell counts relied on the amplification of reference gene primers. Data came from immunoSEQ multiplex PCR; TCRdb stores just in-frame clones and leaves some out. The V and J calls and clone size come from that table; D and trimming were worked out from the DNA. The sample includes roughly 100,000 clones, approximately 80% of them seen just once. This receptor was obtained from a woman in her sixties or seventies with acute or convalescent COVID-19. The gene calls are TRBV7-8 and TRBJ2-7; D gene ambiguous. Sequenced input: peripheral blood. The DNA of the CDR3 is TGTGCCAGCAGCTTAGCTGAGACATCCTACGAGCAGTACTTC. This translates into CASSLAETSYEQYF.